Each of the 8 T cell receptor beta chains below was sequenced from the same sample in a study of cytomegalovirus exposure and HLA in healthy donors. The PCR was carried out with 60 Vbeta primers and 13 Jbeta primers. Using immunoSEQ multiplex PCR, the repertoire was profiled, and TCRdb retains in-frame clones only, with some absent. The table lists some 120,000 clones, approximately 82% of them singletons. The sequenced sample consisted of PBMCs. These receptor sequences come from a woman between 18 and 30 years old in good health and CMV-seropositive.

The chain is built from TRBV11-2 and TRBJ2-7; D is perhaps TRBD2 (7 bases). Germline V CDR1 and CDR2: SGHAT, FQNNGV. CDR3 length: 14 amino acids. The germline V and J ends were trimmed by 3 bases and 2 bases, with 11 bases remaining between them. This chain's CDR3 is CASSFYGGPYEQYF. The DNA of the CDR3 is TGTGCCAGCAGCTTCTACGGGGGGCCCTACGAGCAGTACTTC.

This chain connects TRBV19 to TRBJ2-5; weak D call: TRBD2 (7 bases). The DNA end lines up better with TRBJ2-7; the J call may be wrong. Germline assignment: CDR1 LNHDA and CDR2 SQIVND (reference sequence). The CDR3 has 12 amino acids. CDR3 amino acids: CASTRGGDEQYF. In DNA form, the CDR3 reads TGTGCCAGCACAAGAGGGGGGGACGAGCAGTACTTC.

This clone turned up a few times. The rearrangement joins TRBV1 to TRBJ1-6; the D call of TRBD1 is as the table states it, not checked on the DNA. TRBV1 has pseudogene status. The CDR3 sequence is 19 residues long. Written as DNA, the CDR3 is TGCACCAGCAGCCCCCCCAAGGTGGACAGGGAAAAGGGGAATTCACCCCTCCACTTT. It is translated as CTSSPPKVDREKGNSPLHF.

The rearrangement links TRBV7-6 to TRBJ2-3; TRBD2 matches 9 bases. CDR1 is SGHVS and CDR2 is FNYEAQ in the germline V gene. The CDR3 consists of 15 residues. Losses at the gene ends were 1 base for V and 4 bases for J; bases not matched to a gene: 3. This CDR3 reads CASSLGSGGPDTQYF. CDR3 coding DNA: TGTGCCAGCAGCTTAGGTAGCGGGGGTCCAGATACGCAGTATTTT.

The chain carries TRBV5-4 and TRBJ1-1; D is ambiguous. The CDR3 has 13 amino acids. The germline V gene encodes CDR1 SGHNT and CDR2 YYREEE (reference sequence). Trimming cost V 1 base and J 1 base, with 5 bases left between them. CDR3 in amino acids: CASSLTENTEAFF. Here the CDR3 DNA reads TGTGCCAGCAGCTTGACAGAGAACACTGAAGCTTTCTTT.

The chain recombines TRBV12-5 with TRBJ1-2, with TRBD1 matching 7 bases. Germline V gene data show CDR1 as LGHNT and CDR2 as FRNRAP. The trim removed 6 bases at V and 3 bases at J, leaving 4 bases unmatched. The CDR3 extends over 13 amino acids. CDR3 in DNA: TGTGCTAGTGGCTATGGGACAGACTATGGCTACACCTTC. Translation: CASGYGTDYGYTF.

The chain couples TRBV13 to TRBJ1-6, with D uncertain. V lost 5 bases to trimming and J lost 10 bases, with 12 bases between them. CDR3 length equals 13 residues. The germline V gene has CDR1 PRHDT and CDR2 FYEKMQ (reference sequence). The CDR3 protein is CASSPGMGSPLHF. The CDR3, as DNA: TGTGCCAGCAGCCCGGGGATGGGGTCACCCCTCCACTTT.

The chain links TRBV6-4 to TRBJ2-1; no firm D call. The CDR3 extends over 13 amino acids. V lost 0 bases, J lost 5 bases, and 5 bases lay in between. Germline CDR1 is MRHNA and CDR2 is SNTAGT. In DNA form, the CDR3 reads TGTGCCAGCAGTGACTCGGAGAACAATGAGCAGTTCTTC. This gives the protein CASSDSENNEQFF.